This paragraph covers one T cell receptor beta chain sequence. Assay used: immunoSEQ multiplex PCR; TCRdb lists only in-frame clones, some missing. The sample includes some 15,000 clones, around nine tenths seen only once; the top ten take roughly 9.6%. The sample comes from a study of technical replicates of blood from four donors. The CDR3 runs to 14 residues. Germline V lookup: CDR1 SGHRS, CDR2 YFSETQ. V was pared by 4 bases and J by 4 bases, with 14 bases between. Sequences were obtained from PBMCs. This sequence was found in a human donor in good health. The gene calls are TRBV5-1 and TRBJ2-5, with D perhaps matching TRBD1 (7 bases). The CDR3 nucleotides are TGCGCCAGCAGCGGGGGACAGCGGGCAGAGACCCAGTACTTC. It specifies CASSGGQRAETQYF.